This TCR beta chain was sequenced in a study of tumor and adjacent non-tumor tissue in lung cancer. On the study more broadly: The patients, around 11 men and 5 women, were about 31 to 85 with stage I to III disease.

This CDR3 contains 16 residues. Germline CDR1 and CDR2: MNHEY and SMNVEV (reference sequence). As concerns this clonotype: No antigen is known for it. A much larger clone lies a single base off, so this may be a read error.

The template was RNA from unsorted bulk tissue. A modified ARM-PCR protocol with three rounds of nested PCR amplified TCRbeta. TCRdb re-called the multiplex PCR reads with MiXCR, one entry per CDR3 protein. Seen here are about 200,000 distinct CDR3 sequences, roughly 70% observed once, and the top ten hold around 27%. Study-wide points: In normal lung, the top 100 clones were significantly more dominant than in tumor. Patients with more diverse tumor TCRs had worse survival.

V and J are TRBV27 and TRBJ2-1; weak D call: TRBD2 (6 bases). Sequencing was performed on lung tumor tissue. This TCR was recovered from a man in his sixties with non-small cell lung cancer. Here the CDR3 DNA reads TGTGCCAGCAGTGAATCTAGCGAGTACCCTTACAAAGAGCAGTTCTTC. This gives the protein CASSESSEYPYKEQFF.